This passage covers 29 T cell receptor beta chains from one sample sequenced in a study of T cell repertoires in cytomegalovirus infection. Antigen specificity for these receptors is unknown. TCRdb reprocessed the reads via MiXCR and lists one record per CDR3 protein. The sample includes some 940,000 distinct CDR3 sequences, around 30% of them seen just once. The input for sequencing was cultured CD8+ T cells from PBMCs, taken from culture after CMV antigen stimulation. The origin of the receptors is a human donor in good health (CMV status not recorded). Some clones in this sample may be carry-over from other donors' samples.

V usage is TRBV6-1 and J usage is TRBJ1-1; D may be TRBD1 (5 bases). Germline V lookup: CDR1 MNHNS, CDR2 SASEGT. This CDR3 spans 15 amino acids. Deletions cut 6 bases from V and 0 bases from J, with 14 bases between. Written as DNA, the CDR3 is TGTGCCAGCAGAAGACAGAGCCCCTTGAACACTGAAGCTTTCTTT. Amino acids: CASRRQSPLNTEAFF.

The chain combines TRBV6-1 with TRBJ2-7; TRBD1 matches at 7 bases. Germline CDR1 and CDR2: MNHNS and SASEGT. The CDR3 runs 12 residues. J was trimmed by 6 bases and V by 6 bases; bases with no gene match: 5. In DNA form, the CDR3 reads TGTGCCAGCAGCCCGACAGGGCCCGAGCAGTACGTC. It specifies CASSPTGPEQYV.

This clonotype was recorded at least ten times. The CDR3 DNA follows: TGTGCCAGCAGTAGGGGGTATCAGCCCCAGCATTTT. As protein: CASSRGYQPQHF. The chain joins TRBV6-6 to TRBJ1-5; D perhaps matches TRBD1 (6 bases). This CDR3 region has 12 residues. Trimming left V 5 bases short and J 5 bases short, with 7 bases between. Germline assignment: CDR1 MNHNY and CDR2 SVGAGI (reference sequence).

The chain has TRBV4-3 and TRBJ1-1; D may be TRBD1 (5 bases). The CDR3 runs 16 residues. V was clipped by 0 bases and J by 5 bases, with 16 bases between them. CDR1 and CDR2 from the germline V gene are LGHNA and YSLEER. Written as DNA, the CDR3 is TGCGCCAGCAGCCAAGAGAGCAGGGTAGGAAGGACTGAAGCTTTCTTT. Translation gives CASSQESRVGRTEAFF.

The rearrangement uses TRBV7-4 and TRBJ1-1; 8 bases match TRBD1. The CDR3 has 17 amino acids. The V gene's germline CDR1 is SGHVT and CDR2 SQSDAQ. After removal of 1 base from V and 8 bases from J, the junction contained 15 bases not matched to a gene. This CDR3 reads CASSLDGQGVLKGEAFF. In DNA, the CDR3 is TGTGCCAGCAGCTTAGATGGACAGGGAGTACTAAAGGGGGAAGCTTTCTTT.

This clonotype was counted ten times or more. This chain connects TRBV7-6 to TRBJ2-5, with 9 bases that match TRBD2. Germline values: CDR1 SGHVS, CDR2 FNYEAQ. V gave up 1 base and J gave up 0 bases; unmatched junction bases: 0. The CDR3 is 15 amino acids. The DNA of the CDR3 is TGTGCCAGCAGCTTAGGGACTAGCGACCAAGAGACCCAGTACTTC. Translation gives CASSLGTSDQETQYF.

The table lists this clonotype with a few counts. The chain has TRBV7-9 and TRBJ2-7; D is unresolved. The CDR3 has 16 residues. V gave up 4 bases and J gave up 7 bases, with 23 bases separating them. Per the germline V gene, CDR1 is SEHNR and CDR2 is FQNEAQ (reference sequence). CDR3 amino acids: CASSSQTPGPGREQYV. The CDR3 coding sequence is TGTGCCAGCAGCTCTCAAACGCCGGGCCCCGGAAGGGAGCAGTACGTC.

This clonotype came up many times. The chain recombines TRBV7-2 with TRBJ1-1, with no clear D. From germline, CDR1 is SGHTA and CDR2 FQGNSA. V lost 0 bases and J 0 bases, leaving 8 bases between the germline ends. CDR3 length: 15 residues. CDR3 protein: CASSLAGSVNTEAFF. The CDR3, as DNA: TGTGCCAGCAGCTTAGCAGGGTCGGTGAACACTGAAGCTTTCTTT.

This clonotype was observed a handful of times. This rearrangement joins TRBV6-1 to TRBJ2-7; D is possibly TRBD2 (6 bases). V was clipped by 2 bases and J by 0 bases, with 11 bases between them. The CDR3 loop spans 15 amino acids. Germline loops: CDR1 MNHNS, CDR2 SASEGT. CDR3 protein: CASSEFSGSSYEQYF. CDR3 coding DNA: TGTGCCAGCAGTGAATTTAGCGGTAGCTCCTACGAGCAGTACTTC.

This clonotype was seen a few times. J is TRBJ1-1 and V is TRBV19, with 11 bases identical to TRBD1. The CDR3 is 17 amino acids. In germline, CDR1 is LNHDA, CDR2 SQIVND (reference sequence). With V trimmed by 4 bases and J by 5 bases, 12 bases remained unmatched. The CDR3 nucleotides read TGTGCCAGTAGTACTACCGGGACAGGGGGGTACGGGACTGAAGCTTTCTTT. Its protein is CASSTTGTGGYGTEAFF. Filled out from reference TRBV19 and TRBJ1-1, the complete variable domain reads DGGITQSPKYLFRKEGQNVTLSCEQNLNHDAMYWYRQDPGQGLRLIYYSQIVNDFQKGDIAEGYSVSREKKESFPLTVTSAQKNPTAFYLCASSTTGTGGYGTEAFFGQGTRLTVV.

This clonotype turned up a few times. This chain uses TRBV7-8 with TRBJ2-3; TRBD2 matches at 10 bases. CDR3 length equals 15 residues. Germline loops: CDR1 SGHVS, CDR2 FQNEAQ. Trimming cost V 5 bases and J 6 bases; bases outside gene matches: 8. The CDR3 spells CASSEMGLARDTQYF. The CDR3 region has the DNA TGTGCCAGCAGCGAAATGGGACTAGCGAGGGATACGCAGTATTTT.

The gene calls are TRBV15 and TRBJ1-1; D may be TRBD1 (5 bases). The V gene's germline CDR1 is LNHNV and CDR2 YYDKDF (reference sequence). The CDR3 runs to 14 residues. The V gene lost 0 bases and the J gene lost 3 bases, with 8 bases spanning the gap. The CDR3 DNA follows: TGTGCCACCAGCAGAGAAAGGGGACACACTGAAGCTTTCTTT. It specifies CATSRERGHTEAFF.

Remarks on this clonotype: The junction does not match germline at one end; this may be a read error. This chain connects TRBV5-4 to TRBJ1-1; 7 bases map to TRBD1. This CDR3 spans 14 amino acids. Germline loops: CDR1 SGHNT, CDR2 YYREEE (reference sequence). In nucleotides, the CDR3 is TGTGCCAGCAGTTTGGGGGACAGCCCCCTTGAAGCTTTCTTT. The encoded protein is CASSLGDSPLEAFF.

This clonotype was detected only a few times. In nucleotides, the CDR3 is TGTGCCAGCAACTTCGGGGGGGCTAGCACCGGGGAGCTGTTTTTT. This encodes CASNFGGASTGELFF. The chain carries TRBV6-2 or TRBV6-3 and TRBJ2-2, with 8 nucleotides matching TRBD2. The J segment lost 4 bases and the V segment lost 7 bases, leaving 8 bases of the junction unmatched. Germline CDR1 reads MNHEY; CDR2 reads SVGEGT. The CDR3 is 15 residues long.

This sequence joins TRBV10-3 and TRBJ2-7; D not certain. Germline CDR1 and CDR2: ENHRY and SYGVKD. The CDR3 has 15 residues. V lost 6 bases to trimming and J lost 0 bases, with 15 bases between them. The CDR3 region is CAIREKVGPSYEQYF. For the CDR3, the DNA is TGTGCCATCAGAGAGAAGGTTGGGCCCTCCTACGAGCAGTACTTC.

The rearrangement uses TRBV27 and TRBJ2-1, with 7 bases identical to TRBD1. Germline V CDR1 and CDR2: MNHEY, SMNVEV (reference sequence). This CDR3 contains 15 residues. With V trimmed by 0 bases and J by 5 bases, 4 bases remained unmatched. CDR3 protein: CASSLSRTGHNEQFF. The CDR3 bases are TGTGCCAGCAGTTTATCGAGGACAGGACACAATGAGCAGTTCTTC.

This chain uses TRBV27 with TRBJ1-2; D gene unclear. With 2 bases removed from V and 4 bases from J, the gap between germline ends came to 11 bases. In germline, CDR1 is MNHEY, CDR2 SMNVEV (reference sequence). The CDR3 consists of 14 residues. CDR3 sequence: CASSLRSGIYGYTF. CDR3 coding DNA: TGTGCCAGCAGTTTAAGGTCTGGGATCTATGGCTACACCTTC.

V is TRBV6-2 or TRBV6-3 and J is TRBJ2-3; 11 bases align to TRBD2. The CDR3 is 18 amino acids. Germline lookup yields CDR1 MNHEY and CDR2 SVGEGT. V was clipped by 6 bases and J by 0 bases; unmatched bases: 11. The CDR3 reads CASSHPLTSGGSTDTQYF. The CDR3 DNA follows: TGTGCCAGCAGCCACCCGCTTACTAGCGGGGGTAGCACAGATACGCAGTATTTT.

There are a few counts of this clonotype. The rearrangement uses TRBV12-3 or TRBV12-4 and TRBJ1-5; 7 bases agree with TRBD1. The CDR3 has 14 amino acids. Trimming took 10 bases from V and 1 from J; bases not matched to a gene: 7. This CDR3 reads CATSEQGSNQPQHF. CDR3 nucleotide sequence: TGTGCCACCTCTGAACAGGGGAGCAATCAGCCCCAGCATTTT.

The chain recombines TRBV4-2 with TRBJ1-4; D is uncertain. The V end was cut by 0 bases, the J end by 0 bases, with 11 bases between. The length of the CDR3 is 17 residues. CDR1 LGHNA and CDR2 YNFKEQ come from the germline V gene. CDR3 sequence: CASSQDTDTSTNEKLFF. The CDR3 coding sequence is TGTGCCAGCAGCCAAGATACAGATACCTCAACTAATGAAAAACTGTTTTTT.

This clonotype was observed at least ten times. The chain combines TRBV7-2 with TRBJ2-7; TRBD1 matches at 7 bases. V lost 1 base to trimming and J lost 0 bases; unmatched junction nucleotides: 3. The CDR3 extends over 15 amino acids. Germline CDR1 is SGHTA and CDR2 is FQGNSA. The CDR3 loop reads CASSLVAGGSYEQYF. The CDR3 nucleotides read TGTGCCAGCAGCTTAGTGGCAGGGGGCTCCTACGAGCAGTACTTC.

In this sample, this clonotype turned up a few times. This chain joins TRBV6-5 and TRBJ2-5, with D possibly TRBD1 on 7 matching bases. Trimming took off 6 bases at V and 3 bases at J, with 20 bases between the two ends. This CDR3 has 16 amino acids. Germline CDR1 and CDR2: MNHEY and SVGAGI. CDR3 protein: CASRAKGGRGKETQYF. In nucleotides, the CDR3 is TGTGCCAGCAGGGCCAAGGGGGGCAGGGGGAAAGAGACCCAGTACTTC.

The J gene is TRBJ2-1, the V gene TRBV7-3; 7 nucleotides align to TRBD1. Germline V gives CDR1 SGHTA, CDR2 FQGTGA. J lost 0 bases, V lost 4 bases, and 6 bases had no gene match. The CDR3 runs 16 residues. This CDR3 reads CASSSGQAISYNEQFF. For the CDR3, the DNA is TGTGCCAGCAGCTCCGGACAGGCGATCTCCTACAATGAGCAGTTCTTC.

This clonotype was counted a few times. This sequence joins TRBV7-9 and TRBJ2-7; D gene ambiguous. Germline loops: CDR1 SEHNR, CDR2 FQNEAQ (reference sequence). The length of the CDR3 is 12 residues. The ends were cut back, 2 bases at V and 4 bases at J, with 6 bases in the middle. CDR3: CASSLSQYEQYV. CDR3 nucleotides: TGTGCCAGCAGCTTATCCCAGTACGAGCAGTACGTC.

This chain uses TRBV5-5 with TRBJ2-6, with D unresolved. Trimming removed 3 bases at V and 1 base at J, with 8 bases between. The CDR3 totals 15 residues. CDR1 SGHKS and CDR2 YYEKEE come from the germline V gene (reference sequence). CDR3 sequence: CASSSWGSGANVLTF. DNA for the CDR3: TGTGCCAGCAGCTCCTGGGGATCTGGGGCCAACGTCCTGACTTTC.

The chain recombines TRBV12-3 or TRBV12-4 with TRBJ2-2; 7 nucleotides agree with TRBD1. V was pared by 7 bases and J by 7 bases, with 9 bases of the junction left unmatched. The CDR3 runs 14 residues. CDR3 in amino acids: CASNSQTGHGELFF. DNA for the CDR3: TGTGCCAGCAATTCCCAGACAGGGCACGGGGAGCTGTTTTTT.

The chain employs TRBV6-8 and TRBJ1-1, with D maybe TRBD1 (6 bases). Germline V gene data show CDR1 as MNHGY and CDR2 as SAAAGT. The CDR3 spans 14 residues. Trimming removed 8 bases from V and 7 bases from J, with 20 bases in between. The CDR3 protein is CASGSGTLNREAFF. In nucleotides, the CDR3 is TGTGCCAGCGGATCCGGGACACTTAACCGTGAAGCTTTCTTT.

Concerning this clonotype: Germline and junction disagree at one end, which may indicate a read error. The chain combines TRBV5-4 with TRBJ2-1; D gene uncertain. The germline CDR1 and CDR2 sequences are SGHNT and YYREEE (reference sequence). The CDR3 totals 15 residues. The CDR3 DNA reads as TGTGCCAGCAGATTGGATTGGGGTGGGGACAATGAGCAGTTCTTC. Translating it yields CASRLDWGGDNEQFF. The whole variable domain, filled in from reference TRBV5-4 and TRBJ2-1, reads ETGVTQSPTHLIKTRGQQVTLRCSSQSGHNTVSWYQQALGQGPQFIFQYYREEENGRGNFPPRFSGLQFPNYSSELNVNALELDDSALYLCASRLDWGGDNEQFFGPGTRLTVL.

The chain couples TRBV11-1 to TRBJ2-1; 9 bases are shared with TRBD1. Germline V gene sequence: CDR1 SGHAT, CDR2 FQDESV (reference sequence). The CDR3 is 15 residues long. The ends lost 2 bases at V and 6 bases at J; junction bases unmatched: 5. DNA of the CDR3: TGTGCCAGCAGCTTACCCATGACAGGGGGCAATGAGCAGTTCTTC. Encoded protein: CASSLPMTGGNEQFF. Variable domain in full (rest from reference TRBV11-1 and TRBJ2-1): EAEVAQSPRYKITEKSQAVAFWCDPISGHATLYWYRQILGQGPELLVQFQDESVVDDSQLPKDRFSAERLKGVDSTLKIQPAELGDSAMYLCASSLPMTGGNEQFFGPGTRLTVL.